This TCR beta chain came from a study of human T cells and chemical hapten exposure. Study context: All patients underwent weekly scalp dosing with diphenylcyclopropenone for the full roughly 25-week study.

There are 13 residues in the CDR3. Deletions cut 1 base from V and 6 bases from J, with 8 bases between. The germline V gene has CDR1 SGHTA and CDR2 FQGNSA. Time point specified: patch test 3, about 24 weeks after DPC sensitization. Sample treatment: therapeutic diphenylcyclopropenone sensitization with weekly scalp DPC. The table lists this clonotype with a few counts. The antigen is undetermined. Notes on the study in general: With regard to DPC sensitization, TCRs above 1 in 1000 frequency did not change.

In the original workflow: Samples had a median of 95,638 TCRs, ranging roughly 20,000 to 690,600. TCRdb reanalysed the RACE reads using MiXCR and keeps one entry per CDR3 protein. These V and J calls originate from TCRdb's pipeline instead of the authors' own analysis. The profile shows just over 95,000 distinct CDR3 sequences, around 25% of them singletons. The clonotype was recovered from a man aged 40-49 years with alopecia areata. Some clones in this sample may be carry-over from other donors' samples. The material was whole blood, obtained in connection with sensitization to the hapten diphenylcyclopropenone (DPC). The gene calls are TRBV7-2 and TRBJ2-3; D ambiguous. The CDR3 loop is CASSLGFGDTQYF. As DNA, the CDR3 is TGTGCCAGCAGCTTAGGATTCGGGGATACGCAGTATTTT.